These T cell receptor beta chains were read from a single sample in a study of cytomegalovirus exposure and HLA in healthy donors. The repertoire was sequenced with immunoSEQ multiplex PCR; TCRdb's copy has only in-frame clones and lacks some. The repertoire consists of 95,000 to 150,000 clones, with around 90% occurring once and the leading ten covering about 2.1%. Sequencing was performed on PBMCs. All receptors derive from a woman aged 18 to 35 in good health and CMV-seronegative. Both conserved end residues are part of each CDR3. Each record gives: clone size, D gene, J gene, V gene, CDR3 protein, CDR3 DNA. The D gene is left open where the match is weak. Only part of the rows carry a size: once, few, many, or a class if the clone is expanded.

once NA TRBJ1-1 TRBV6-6 CASSYGRNTEAFF TGTGCCAGCAGTTACGGCAGGAACACTGAAGCTTTCTTT
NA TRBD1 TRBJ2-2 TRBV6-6 CASSLGQGTTGELFF TGTGCCAGCAGTTTGGGACAGGGGACCACCGGGGAGCTGTTTTTT
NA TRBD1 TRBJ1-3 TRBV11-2 CASSLPGTVGNTIYF TGTGCCAGCAGCCTACCCGGGACAGTTGGAAACACCATATATTTT
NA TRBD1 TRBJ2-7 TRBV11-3 CASSLWDRGREQYF TGTGCCAGCAGCTTATGGGACAGGGGCCGCGAGCAGTACTTC
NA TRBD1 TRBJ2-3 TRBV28 CASSLGGTGSDTQYF TGTGCCAGCAGCCTAGGGGGGACAGGATCAGATACGCAGTATTTT
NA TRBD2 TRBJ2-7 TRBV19 CASSNSGPSYEQYF TGTGCCAGTAGTAATAGCGGGCCCTCCTACGAGCAGTACTTC
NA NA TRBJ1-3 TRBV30 CAGGQKSGNTIYF TGTGCCGGAGGACAGAAATCTGGAAACACCATATATTTT
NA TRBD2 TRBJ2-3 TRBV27 CASSLLSRGLGANKRFTDTQYF TGTGCCAGCAGTTTACTGTCGCGCGGACTAGGGGCAAACAAGCGATTCACAGATACGCAGTATTTT
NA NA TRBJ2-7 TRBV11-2 CASSRTSSYEQYF TGTGCCAGCAGCCGAACTAGCTCCTACGAGCAGTACTTC
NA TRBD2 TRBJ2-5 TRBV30 CAWSVLRTSGGQETQYF TGTGCCTGGAGTGTACTTAGAACTAGCGGGGGACAAGAGACCCAGTACTTC
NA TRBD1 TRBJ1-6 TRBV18 CASSRDRENSPLHF TGTGCCAGCTCACGAGACAGGGAGAATTCACCCCTCCACTTT
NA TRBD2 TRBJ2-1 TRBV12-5 CASSVAGGSYNEQFF TGTGCTAGTTCGGTAGCGGGAGGTTCCTACAATGAGCAGTTCTTC
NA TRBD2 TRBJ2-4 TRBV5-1 CASSRPSGGAGSKNIQYF TGCGCCAGCAGCAGACCTAGCGGGGGGGCCGGGTCCAAAAACATTCAGTACTTC
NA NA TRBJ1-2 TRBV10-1 CASGGSWGYTF TGCGCCAGCGGCGGCTCCTGGGGCTACACCTTC
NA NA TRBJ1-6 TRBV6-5 CASSYQRSYNSPLHF TGTGCCAGCAGTTACCAGAGGTCCTATAATTCACCCCTCCACTTT
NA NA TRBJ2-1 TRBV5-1 CASSLAGSAGAYNEQFF TGCGCCAGCAGCTTGGCGGGCTCGGCGGGGGCTTACAATGAGCAGTTCTTC
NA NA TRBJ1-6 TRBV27 CASSIRTEGSPLHF TGTGCCAGCAGTATAAGGACAGAGGGTTCACCCCTCCACTTT
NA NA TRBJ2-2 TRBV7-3 CASRGKGLSTGELFF TGTGCCAGCAGGGGGAAGGGACTGAGCACCGGGGAGCTGTTTTTT
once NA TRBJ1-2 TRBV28 CASSPFRHIANYGYTF TGTGCCAGCAGTCCCTTCAGGCACATAGCTAACTATGGCTACACCTTC